A single sample gave rise to the 5 T cell receptor beta chains below, sequenced in a study of blood T cells in healthy people across ages. Sample-barcoded 5' priming and a J-beta primer mix drove a second PCR of 7 to 11 cycles. TCRdb ran MiXCR on the 5' RACE reads and lists one entry per CDR3 protein. Among some 900,000 distinct CDR3 sequences, 45% to 50% were seen once, and the ten largest hold around 15%. The sample consisted of blood. These receptors all stem from a man between 25 and 39 years old in good health.

This clonotype was counted a few times. This chain uses TRBV10-3 with TRBJ2-2; 12 positions match TRBD2. The germline CDR1 and CDR2 sequences are ENHRY and SYGVKD. V shed 4 bases and J 4 bases; nucleotides not matched to a gene: 4. This CDR3 is 16 amino acids long. CDR3 sequence reads: CAISATSGGVTGELFF. CDR3 coding DNA: TGTGCCATCAGTGCGACTAGCGGGGGTGTCACCGGGGAGCTGTTTTTT.

V is TRBV4-3 and J is TRBJ1-2, with D possibly being TRBD1 (5 bases). Trimming took 0 bases from V and 6 from J, leaving 17 bases between them. This CDR3 region has 16 residues. CDR1 is LGHNA and CDR2 is YSLEER in the germline V gene. CDR3 loop: CASSQDLMGVSNGYTF. The DNA for the CDR3 is TGCGCCAGCAGCCAAGATTTGATGGGGGTCTCAAATGGCTACACCTTC.

Concerning this clonotype: This may stem from a read error, because a much larger clone lies one nucleotide away. The chain links TRBV6-6 to TRBJ2-5; the D gene is possibly TRBD2 (5 bases). This CDR3 contains 14 residues. Trimming cost V 5 bases and J 2 bases, with 12 bases left between them. Per the germline V gene, CDR1 is MNHNY and CDR2 is SVGAGI (reference sequence). CDR3 nucleotide sequence: TGTGCCAGCAGTCGAACTAGTACTCAAGAGACCCAGTACTTC. Its translation: CASSRTSTQETQYF.

The V and J genes are TRBV29-1 and TRBJ1-2, with 9 bases that match TRBD1. The CDR3 sequence is 14 residues long. The germline gives CDR1 SQVTM, CDR2 ANQGSEA. Trimming cost V 2 bases and J 4 bases; bases outside gene matches: 5. CDR3 in amino acids: CSVERTGGPYGYTF. Here the CDR3 DNA reads TGCAGCGTTGAAAGAACAGGGGGCCCCTATGGCTACACCTTC.

This clonotype came up many times. The J gene is TRBJ2-1, the V gene TRBV20-1; the D is unclear. The V end lost 1 base, the J end lost 1 base, and 11 bases lay between the germline ends. Germline V gene sequence: CDR1 DFQATT, CDR2 SNEGSKA (reference sequence). This CDR3 is built from 15 residues. The CDR3 sequence: CSARARDLSYNEQFF. In nucleotides, the CDR3 is TGCAGTGCTAGAGCTCGCGACCTTTCCTACAATGAGCAGTTCTTC.